One and the same sample provided the 28 T cell receptor beta chains below, sequenced in a study of shared clonotypes between healthy human individuals. The protocol was immunoSEQ multiplex PCR, while the TCRdb copy is restricted to in-frame clones and leaves out a portion. The sample shows roughly 410,000 clones, 90% to 98% of them seen only once. Input material: memory CD8+ T cells sorted from blood. Regarding subset: CD45RO+ cells pooled with CCR7-negative TemRA cells. The source of these receptors is a man younger than 40 in good health.

As concerns this clone: The same CDR3 can be traced to other DNA sequences in this sample. The gene calls are TRBV27 and TRBJ2-3, with a weak D call TRBD2 (5 bases). Trimming shortened V by 6 bases and J by 1 base, and 8 bases separated the two germline ends. Per germline, CDR1 MNHEY and CDR2 SMNVEV (reference sequence). CDR3 length equals 13 residues. The CDR3 is CASSFGGTDTQYF. CDR3 nucleotide sequence: TGTGCCAGCAGCTTCGGGGGCACAGATACGCAGTATTTT.

The rearrangement joins TRBV7-6 to TRBJ2-3, with no clear D. Per germline, CDR1 SGHVS and CDR2 FNYEAQ. The CDR3 sequence is 14 residues long. V gave up 2 bases and J gave up 0 bases, with 6 bases separating them. The CDR3 loop reads CASSLYTSTDTQYF. In DNA form, the CDR3 reads TGTGCCAGCAGCTTATACACTAGCACAGATACGCAGTATTTT.

The chain has TRBV28 and TRBJ2-7; D not certain. The CDR3 loop spans 10 amino acids. CDR1 is MDHEN and CDR2 is SYDVKM in the germline V gene. Trimming cost V 11 bases and J 1 base, with 6 bases left between them. The CDR3, as DNA: TGTGCCGCAGGATCCTACGAGCAGTACTTC. It codes for CAAGSYEQYF.

The chain has TRBV5-6 and TRBJ1-4, with TRBD1 identical over 11 bases. The germline gives CDR1 SGHDT, CDR2 YYEEEE. CDR3 length: 15 residues. The J segment lost 7 bases and the V segment lost 4 bases, leaving 6 bases of the junction unmatched. The CDR3 DNA follows: TGTGCCAGCAGCCTTACCGGGACAGGGGGTGAAAAACTGTTTTTT. Translating it yields CASSLTGTGGEKLFF.

V and J are TRBV6-1 and TRBJ1-1; D is perhaps TRBD1 (5 bases). From germline, CDR1 is MNHNS and CDR2 SASEGT. V dropped 7 bases and J dropped 2 bases, with 14 bases sitting between them. The CDR3 runs 14 residues. In DNA form, the CDR3 reads TGTGCCAGCAACCAACGAAGGGGCAACACTGAAGCTTTCTTT. Translated: CASNQRRGNTEAFF.

This CDR3 reads CASSLNRDTEAFF. CDR3 bases: TGTGCCAGCAGCTTAAACAGGGACACTGAAGCTTTCTTT. The chain couples TRBV7-3 to TRBJ1-1; tentative D call: TRBD1 (6 bases). V was clipped by 1 base and J by 3 bases, with 6 bases between them. This CDR3 comprises 13 residues. The germline CDR1 and CDR2 sequences are SGHTA and FQGTGA.

About this clone itself: This sample also contains other DNA sequences that code for the same CDR3. The chain has TRBV5-1 and TRBJ2-5; 7 bases map to TRBD1. This CDR3 region has 12 residues. J was trimmed by 4 bases and V by 3 bases; bases with no gene match: 0. Germline V CDR1 and CDR2: SGHRS, YFSETQ. In nucleotides, the CDR3 is TGCGCCAGCAGCTCAGGGGGAGAGACCCAGTACTTC. It yields the protein CASSSGGETQYF.

V is TRBV6-6 and J is TRBJ2-6; D is unresolved. The CDR3 totals 15 residues. V was trimmed by 2 bases and J by 0 bases, leaving 5 bases between them. Germline V gives CDR1 MNHNY, CDR2 SVGAGI (reference sequence). CDR3 sequence: CASSYVYSGANVLTF. The CDR3 DNA reads TGTGCCAGCAGTTACGTGTACTCTGGGGCCAACGTCCTGACTTTC.

The gene calls are TRBV6-5 and TRBJ1-1; D is unresolved. Trimming stripped 7 bases from V and 1 base from J, with 4 bases between. CDR3 length equals 11 residues. CDR1 and CDR2 from the germline V gene are MNHEY and SVGAGI. Here the CDR3 reads CASKGNTEAFF. DNA for the CDR3: TGTGCCAGCAAGGGGAACACTGAAGCTTTCTTT.

The rearrangement joins TRBV10-2 to TRBJ2-7, with a tentative D call TRBD1 (6 bases). This CDR3 is built from 12 residues. The germline V and J ends were trimmed by 4 bases and 4 bases, with 8 bases remaining between them. CDR1 and CDR2 from the germline V gene are WSHSY and SAAADI. In nucleotides, the CDR3 is TGCGCCAGCAGTGGGGGGACATACGAGCAGTACTTC. This gives the protein CASSGGTYEQYF.

The chain is built from TRBV19 and TRBJ1-1, with 8 bases lining up with TRBD1. Germline trimming cut 5 bases from V and 7 bases from J; bases unmatched to any gene: 15. Germline CDR1 reads LNHDA; CDR2 reads SQIVND (reference sequence). The CDR3 sequence is 16 residues long. CDR3 loop: CASSSRGRTAPDEAFF. DNA for the CDR3: TGTGCCAGTAGTTCCAGGGGGCGAACGGCACCCGATGAAGCTTTCTTT.

The chain combines TRBV2 with TRBJ2-4, with 8 bases identical to TRBD1. CDR1 is SNHLY and CDR2 is FYNNEI in the germline V gene. This CDR3 spans 14 amino acids. The J segment lost 3 bases and the V segment lost 3 bases, leaving 1 base of the junction unmatched. CDR3 residues: CASSDRGRKNIQYF. Here the CDR3 DNA reads TGTGCCAGCAGTGACAGGGGGCGCAAAAACATTCAGTACTTC.

The rearrangement uses TRBV7-2 and TRBJ2-5, with 8 bases that match TRBD2. Germline assignment: CDR1 SGHTA and CDR2 FQGNSA. V lost 3 bases and J lost 4; bases outside the gene matches: 16. This CDR3 has 18 amino acids. The CDR3 nucleotides are TGTGCCAGCAGCTTCCCCCCCCGCGCACTAGCGGCCCTAGAGACCCAGTACTTC. Amino acids: CASSFPPRALAALETQYF.

The chain has TRBV11-2 and TRBJ1-6; D ambiguous. Trimming pared 2 bases from V and 4 bases from J, leaving 9 bases between. Germline V gives CDR1 SGHAT, CDR2 FQNNGV. CDR3 size: 15 residues. This chain's CDR3 is CASSLPWVYNSPLHF. The DNA for the CDR3 is TGTGCCAGCAGCTTACCCTGGGTTTATAATTCACCCCTCCACTTT.

The V gene is TRBV5-1, the J gene TRBJ1-5; TRBD1 is a possible D gene (5 bases). The germline V gene encodes CDR1 SGHRS and CDR2 YFSETQ. The V gene lost 5 bases and the J gene lost 1 base, with 10 bases spanning the gap. The CDR3 length is 14 residues. The DNA for the CDR3 is TGCGCCAGCAGTTTTGGGGGGAGCAATCAGCCCCAGCATTTT. Its translation: CASSFGGSNQPQHF.

V gene TRBV19 combines with J gene TRBJ2-5; D is ambiguous. The V gene's germline CDR1 is LNHDA and CDR2 SQIVND (reference sequence). Trimming shortened V by 2 bases and J by 4 bases, and 11 bases separated the two germline ends. This CDR3 contains 14 residues. CDR3 region: CASSIIGEVETQYF. The DNA of the CDR3 is TGTGCCAGTAGTATAATAGGCGAGGTAGAGACCCAGTACTTC.

The rearrangement links TRBV28 to TRBJ1-1; a weak D match, TRBD1 (5 bases). Per germline, CDR1 MDHEN and CDR2 SYDVKM. Deletions cut 6 bases from V and 6 bases from J, with 8 bases between. The CDR3 contains 11 residues. The CDR3, as DNA: TGTGCCAGCAGCCGGGACTCTGAAGCTTTCTTT. Its translation: CASSRDSEAFF.

This rearrangement joins TRBV25-1 to TRBJ2-3, with TRBD2 matching 9 bases. The CDR3 runs 15 residues. The V gene's germline CDR1 is MGHDK and CDR2 SYGVNS. The V gene end was trimmed by 2 bases and the J gene end by 1 base; junction bases not matched to a gene: 1. CDR3 sequence reads: CASSERTSGTDTQYF. CDR3 bases: TGTGCCAGCAGTGAACGGACTAGCGGCACAGATACGCAGTATTTT. The full variable domain, rest sourced from reference TRBV25-1 and TRBJ2-3, is EADIYQTPRYLVIGTGKKITLECSQTMGHDKMYWYQQDPGMELHLIHYSYGVNSTEKGDLSSESTVSRIRTEHFPLTLESARPSHTSQYLCASSERTSGTDTQYFGPGTRLTVL.

The rearrangement links TRBV2 to TRBJ1-2, with a weak D call TRBD1 (6 bases). Trimming removed 6 bases from V and 0 bases from J, with 20 bases in between. The CDR3 loop spans 17 amino acids. Per the germline V gene, CDR1 is SNHLY and CDR2 is FYNNEI. The chain's CDR3 is CASRFAKVWTANYGYTF. CDR3 DNA: TGTGCCAGCAGATTCGCAAAAGTATGGACAGCTAACTATGGCTACACCTTC.

V is TRBV30 and J is TRBJ2-7, with D perhaps matching TRBD2 (6 bases). Looked up from germline, CDR1 is GTSNPN and CDR2 is SVGIG (reference sequence). The V end was cut by 0 bases, the J end by 5 bases, with 14 bases between. CDR3 length: 14 residues. CDR3 sequence reads: CAWSVAAGMNEQYF. The CDR3 bases are TGTGCCTGGAGTGTGGCAGCGGGTATGAACGAGCAGTACTTC.

This clone has just one count. The V gene is TRBV14, the J gene TRBJ1-2, with D uncertain. Trimming removed 4 bases from V and 8 bases from J, with 8 bases in between. The CDR3 has 11 amino acids. Germline CDR1 reads SGHDN; CDR2 reads FVKESK. The CDR3: CASSRDGGYTF. The DNA for the CDR3 is TGTGCCAGCAGCCGTGATGGGGGCTACACCTTC. The whole variable domain, remainder taken from reference TRBV14 and TRBJ1-2, is EAGVTQFPSHSVIEKGQTVTLRCDPISGHDNLYWYRRVMGKEIKFLLHFVKESKQDESGMPNNRFLAERTGGTYSTLKVQPAELEDSGVYFCASSRDGGYTFGSGTRLTVV.

The chain joins TRBV18 to TRBJ2-6; no reliable D call. Germline V CDR1 and CDR2: KGHSH, LQKENI. V was clipped by 4 bases and J by 0 bases, with 4 bases between them. The CDR3 contains 14 residues. DNA for the CDR3: TGTGCCAGCTCACTCGGCTCTGGGGCCAACGTCCTGACTTTC. Its translation: CASSLGSGANVLTF.

V is TRBV10-3 and J is TRBJ1-2, with TRBD1 as a possible D gene (6 bases). CDR1 and CDR2 (germline): ENHRY, SYGVKD. This CDR3 is 14 amino acids long. Deletions cut 6 bases from V and 1 base from J, with 12 bases between. CDR3 amino acids: CAIRKMDSNYGYTF. As DNA, the CDR3 is TGTGCCATCAGGAAAATGGACAGTAACTATGGCTACACCTTC.

V and J are TRBV2 and TRBJ2-5; the match to TRBD2 covers 7 bases. The CDR3 runs 16 residues. The germline V gene encodes CDR1 SNHLY and CDR2 FYNNEI. Trimming removed 6 bases from V and 1 base from J; junction bases left unmatched: 11. CDR3: CASRKGGLGFQETQYF. The CDR3 coding sequence is TGTGCCAGCAGGAAGGGAGGGCTTGGGTTCCAAGAGACCCAGTACTTC.

The chain joins TRBV27 to TRBJ1-1, with D perhaps matching TRBD1 (5 bases). Trimming left V 6 bases short and J 1 base short, with 6 bases between. CDR3 length equals 12 residues. From germline, CDR1 is MNHEY and CDR2 SMNVEV (reference sequence). CDR3 in amino acids: CASRGENTEAFF. CDR3 in DNA: TGTGCCAGCAGGGGGGAGAACACTGAAGCTTTCTTT.

The chain combines TRBV5-1 with TRBJ2-2; 7 bases line up with TRBD2. CDR3 length equals 19 residues. Looked up from germline, CDR1 is SGHRS and CDR2 is YFSETQ. Germline trimming cut 1 base from V and 4 bases from J; bases unmatched to any gene: 16. CDR3 DNA sequence: TGCGCCAGCAGCTTGTTAGTAGGCTTGCGGCGGGAGAGCACCGGGGAGCTGTTTTTT. It is translated as CASSLLVGLRRESTGELFF.

CDR3 region: CATSRDRGRGTSTDTQYF. In nucleotides, the CDR3 is TGTGCCACCAGCAGAGATCGGGGGCGGGGAACTAGCACAGATACGCAGTATTTT. This chain connects TRBV15 to TRBJ2-3; possibly TRBD1 or TRBD2 for D (6 bases each). Germline V gives CDR1 LNHNV, CDR2 YYDKDF (reference sequence). The V gene lost 0 bases and the J gene lost 0 bases, with 16 bases spanning the gap. The CDR3 is made up of 18 amino acids. The full variable domain, in which reference TRBV15 and TRBJ2-3 provide the parts outside the CDR3, is DAMVIQNPRYQVTQFGKPVTLSCSQTLNHNVMYWYQQKSSQAPKLLFHYYDKDFNNEADTPDNFQSRRPNTSFCFLDIRSPGLGDTAMYLCATSRDRGRGTSTDTQYFGPGTRLTVL.

The chain couples TRBV7-9 to TRBJ2-2; a possible D gene is TRBD2 (6 bases). Trimming removed 5 bases from V and 4 bases from J, with 17 bases in between. Germline V lookup: CDR1 SEHNR, CDR2 FQNEAQ (reference sequence). The CDR3 is made up of 16 amino acids. This CDR3 is CASSPYLGLTTGELFF. Here the CDR3 DNA reads TGTGCCAGCAGCCCTTACTTGGGACTCACCACCGGGGAGCTGTTTTTT. Looking up the rest from reference TRBV7-9 and TRBJ2-2 gives the full variable domain: DTGVSQNPRHKITKRGQNVTFRCDPISEHNRLYWYRQTLGQGPEFLTYFQNEAQLEKSRLLSDRFSAERPKGSFSTLEIQRTEQGDSAMYLCASSPYLGLTTGELFFGEGSRLTVL.